A single sample gave rise to the 28 T cell receptor beta chains below, sequenced in a study of PD-L1 blockade in urothelial cancer. The protocol was immunoSEQ multiplex PCR, while the TCRdb copy is restricted to in-frame clones and leaves out a portion. The profile shows 37,000 or so clones, roughly four fifths of them singletons. This specimen was PBMCs, taken around atezolizumab (anti-PD-L1) treatment. The receptors shown here come from a man in his sixties with urothelial cancer.

V is TRBV5-1 and J is TRBJ2-7, with 8 bases matching TRBD2. The ends lost 4 bases at V and 2 bases at J; junction bases unmatched: 5. This CDR3 comprises 14 residues. Germline V gene data show CDR1 as SGHRS and CDR2 as YFSETQ. CDR3 loop: CASSPSGLAYEQYF. CDR3 DNA sequence: TGCGCCAGCAGCCCGTCGGGACTAGCCTACGAGCAGTACTTC.

The rearrangement uses TRBV11-2 and TRBJ2-3; D unresolved. This CDR3 has 16 amino acids. Germline V gene data show CDR1 as SGHAT and CDR2 as FQNNGV. V shed 2 bases and J shed 0 bases, with 12 bases lying between them. The CDR3 loop is CASSLRGGVSTDTQYF. In DNA form, the CDR3 reads TGTGCCAGCAGCTTAAGAGGCGGTGTGAGCACAGATACGCAGTATTTT.

V gene TRBV6-1 combines with J gene TRBJ1-1, with TRBD1 matching over 7 bases. The CDR3 runs to 15 residues. From germline, CDR1 is MNHNS and CDR2 SASEGT. The J segment lost 0 bases and the V segment lost 3 bases, leaving 4 bases of the junction unmatched. This CDR3 reads CASSDETGMNTEAFF. CDR3 coding DNA: TGTGCCAGCAGTGACGAGACAGGGATGAACACTGAAGCTTTCTTT.

The CDR3 protein is CASSESLLQGYGYTF. The CDR3 region has the DNA TGTGCCAGCAGTGAATCCCTACTACAGGGCTATGGCTACACCTTC. The chain uses TRBV6-1 and TRBJ1-2; D possibly corresponds to TRBD1 (6 bases). The CDR3 runs 15 residues. Per germline, CDR1 MNHNS and CDR2 SASEGT. Trimming removed 2 bases from V and 4 bases from J, with 14 bases in between.

By sample share, this clone is medium-sized. The genes are TRBV19 and TRBJ1-5, with D tentatively TRBD1 (5 bases). This CDR3 region has 15 residues. Germline CDR1 LNHDA, CDR2 SQIVND (reference sequence). The ends were cut back, 3 bases at V and 3 bases at J, with 12 bases in the middle. This CDR3 reads CASSIPRGVNQPQHF. The CDR3 DNA reads TGTGCCAGTAGTATCCCCCGGGGGGTCAATCAGCCCCAGCATTTT.

The rearrangement uses TRBV2 and TRBJ1-1, with D possibly TRBD1 on 5 matching bases. The length of the CDR3 is 13 residues. V was cut by 0 bases and J by 5 bases, with 7 bases left in between. Germline assignment: CDR1 SNHLY and CDR2 FYNNEI. The CDR3 protein is CASSEAGATEAFF. CDR3 nucleotide sequence: TGTGCCAGCAGTGAAGCAGGGGCGACTGAAGCTTTCTTT.

This clone appeared a single time. The chain carries TRBV13 and TRBJ2-3; a possible D gene is TRBD1 (7 bases). Trimming removed 0 bases from V and 3 bases from J, with 16 bases in between. The CDR3 is made up of 17 amino acids. Germline assignment: CDR1 PRHDT and CDR2 FYEKMQ (reference sequence). The CDR3 coding sequence is TGTGCCAGCAGCTTAGGGGAGGGGGCGTATGGGACAGATACGCAGTATTTT. Residues: CASSLGEGAYGTDTQYF.

The gene calls are TRBV6-5 and TRBJ2-1; TRBD1 might be the D (5 bases). This CDR3 has 11 amino acids. Per germline, CDR1 MNHEY and CDR2 SVGAGI. Deletions cut 8 bases from V and 8 bases from J, with 10 bases between. The chain's CDR3 is CASQGSDEQFF. DNA of the CDR3: TGTGCCAGCCAGGGTTCTGATGAGCAGTTCTTC.

This clone was observed a few times. The sample holds other DNA sequences that translate to the same CDR3. The CDR3 sequence is CASSDQGSYGYTF. Written as DNA, the CDR3 is TGTGCCAGCAGTGACCAGGGGTCCTATGGCTACACCTTC. The chain is built from TRBV2 and TRBJ1-2; a possible D gene is TRBD1 (6 bases). This CDR3 is built from 13 residues. The germline V and J ends were trimmed by 3 bases and 4 bases, with 9 bases remaining between them. In germline, CDR1 is SNHLY, CDR2 FYNNEI.

The gene calls are TRBV5-1 and TRBJ2-2, with D tentatively TRBD1 (5 bases). Looked up from germline, CDR1 is SGHRS and CDR2 is YFSETQ. The V end was cut by 4 bases, the J end by 6 bases, with 25 bases between. This CDR3 has 18 residues. The CDR3 DNA follows: TGCGCCAGCAGCACCACAAGATTCGTGGCAGGGCGTTCCGGGGAGCTGTTTTTT. Translating it yields CASSTTRFVAGRSGELFF.

This clone appeared once. J is TRBJ2-1 and V is TRBV7-2; 7 bases match TRBD1. Germline values: CDR1 SGHTA, CDR2 FQGNSA. This CDR3 has 15 residues. Trimming took 1 base from V and 12 from J; bases not matched to a gene: 12. CDR3 nucleotides: TGTGCCAGCAGCTTAGGGTTAGGGGGCGGCCAAGGGCAGTTCTTC. It codes for CASSLGLGGGQGQFF.

As DNA, the CDR3 is TGTGCCAGCAGACCCTACAGGGTCTCACCGGATACGCAGTATTTT. This sequence encodes CASRPYRVSPDTQYF. The chain carries TRBV28 and TRBJ2-3; perhaps TRBD1 as D (6 bases). This CDR3 comprises 15 residues. Germline CDR1 reads MDHEN; CDR2 reads SYDVKM. The ends were cut back, 6 bases at V and 6 bases at J, with 19 bases in the middle.

J is TRBJ2-5 and V is TRBV25-1; 7 bases align to TRBD2. The trim removed 7 bases at V and 0 bases at J, leaving 5 bases unmatched. This CDR3 is built from 14 residues. CDR1 and CDR2 from the germline V gene are MGHDK and SYGVNS. The CDR3 reads CASNGGGNQETQYF. DNA for the CDR3: TGTGCCAGCAATGGCGGGGGAAACCAAGAGACCCAGTACTTC. Variable domain in full (rest from reference TRBV25-1 and TRBJ2-5): EADIYQTPRYLVIGTGKKITLECSQTMGHDKMYWYQQDPGMELHLIHYSYGVNSTEKGDLSSESTVSRIRTEHFPLTLESARPSHTSQYLCASNGGGNQETQYFGPGTRLLVL.

This clone has a single count. The J gene is TRBJ2-3, the V gene TRBV5-4; TRBD2 matches 12 bases. V trimming: 4 bases; J trimming: 1 base; junction bases outside the gene matches: 1. Germline V gene data show CDR1 as SGHNT and CDR2 as YYREEE (reference sequence). The CDR3 sequence is 15 residues long. The CDR3 is CASSRLAGGTDTQYF. In nucleotides, the CDR3 is TGTGCCAGCAGCCGACTAGCGGGGGGCACAGATACGCAGTATTTT.

This rearrangement joins TRBV9 to TRBJ2-1; TRBD2 matches 7 bases. The V segment lost 4 bases and the J segment 6 bases; nucleotides outside the gene matches: 10. Germline V gene data show CDR1 as SGDLS and CDR2 as YYNGEE. The CDR3 runs to 15 residues. CDR3 region: CASSPGLVVSNEQFF. In DNA form, the CDR3 reads TGTGCCAGCAGCCCCGGACTAGTTGTTTCCAATGAGCAGTTCTTC.

The gene calls are TRBV20-1 and TRBJ2-7; D might be TRBD2 (5 bases). Germline V gives CDR1 DFQATT, CDR2 SNEGSKA (reference sequence). The CDR3 covers 11 residues. The CDR3 spells CSCRGAYEQYF. Here the CDR3 DNA reads TGCAGCTGTCGGGGTGCCTACGAGCAGTACTTC.

The chain couples TRBV4-1 to TRBJ1-2; weak D call: TRBD1 (5 bases). The germline CDR1 and CDR2 sequences are MGHRA and YSYEKL. The V end lost 0 bases, the J end lost 2 bases, and 16 bases lay between the germline ends. The CDR3 has 17 amino acids. The CDR3 is CASSQDDLTGLNYGYTF. CDR3 nucleotide sequence: TGCGCCAGCAGCCAAGATGACTTGACGGGACTAAACTATGGCTACACCTTC.

The chain carries TRBV28 and TRBJ1-6; 7 bases map to TRBD1. V was pared by 6 bases and J by 6 bases, with 2 bases of the junction left unmatched. CDR3 size: 13 residues. The V gene's germline CDR1 is MDHEN and CDR2 SYDVKM. The CDR3 nucleotides are TGTGCCAGCAGGGGACAGATTAATTCACCCCTCCACTTT. The encoded protein is CASRGQINSPLHF.

This rearrangement joins TRBV9 to TRBJ2-3; 9 nucleotides agree with TRBD1. V lost 3 bases, J lost 5 bases, and 10 bases stayed unmatched. This CDR3 region has 16 residues. Germline V CDR1 and CDR2: SGDLS, YYNGEE. CDR3 in DNA: TGTGCCAGCAGCGACCGGACAGGGGTAGAGGGAGATACGCAGTATTTT. It codes for CASSDRTGVEGDTQYF.

V and J are TRBV28 and TRBJ2-1, with 7 bases matching TRBD1. Germline-derived CDR1 and CDR2 are MDHEN and SYDVKM. The J segment lost 0 bases and the V segment lost 3 bases, leaving 11 bases of the junction unmatched. The CDR3 runs to 18 residues. The CDR3 nucleotides read TGTGCCAGCAGTTTCCCCCCACACAGGGGCAGCTCCTACAATGAGCAGTTCTTC. Translated: CASSFPPHRGSSYNEQFF.

This chain uses TRBV28 with TRBJ2-5; a weak D match, TRBD2 (5 bases). Germline values: CDR1 MDHEN, CDR2 SYDVKM. The CDR3 spans 13 residues. Trimming removed 10 bases at V and 5 bases at J, with 17 bases between. The CDR3 nucleotides are TGTGCCAACCTAGGTAGCGACGTCGAGACCCAGTACTTC. This translates into CANLGSDVETQYF. The full variable domain, with the rest looked up from reference TRBV28 and TRBJ2-5, is DVKVTQSSRYLVKRTGEKVFLECVQDMDHENMFWYRQDPGLGLRLIYFSYDVKMKEKGDIPEGYSVSREKKERFSLILESASTNQTSMYLCANLGSDVETQYFGPGTRLLVL.

The chain joins TRBV2 to TRBJ2-7; D is ambiguous. This CDR3 has 11 amino acids. Looked up from germline, CDR1 is SNHLY and CDR2 is FYNNEI. Trimming cost V 4 bases and J 6 bases, with 7 bases left between them. The DNA for the CDR3 is TGTGCCAGCAGTGGGCGGCCCGAGCAGTACTTC. Amino acid sequence: CASSGRPEQYF.

This sequence joins TRBV5-1 and TRBJ2-1; 10 nucleotides match TRBD1. This CDR3 spans 19 amino acids. CDR1 and CDR2 from the germline V gene are SGHRS and YFSETQ. The V and J ends lost 0 bases and 2 bases, in that order; junction bases with no gene match: 11. The CDR3 DNA is TGCGCCAGCAGCTTGGTAGGGGGACAGGGGAGTATAACCTACAATGAGCAGTTCTTC. Translation: CASSLVGGQGSITYNEQFF.

This chain links TRBV6-1 with TRBJ1-4; 8 bases line up with TRBD1. The trim removed 3 bases at V and 8 bases at J, leaving 11 bases unmatched. CDR1 is MNHNS and CDR2 is SASEGT in the germline V gene. The CDR3 runs 16 residues. The chain's CDR3 is CASSDTLGTGGEKLFF. In DNA form, the CDR3 reads TGTGCCAGCAGTGACACCCTGGGGACAGGTGGGGAAAAACTGTTTTTT.

V and J are TRBV19 and TRBJ1-2, with D hard to call. V dropped 9 bases and J dropped 2 bases, with 16 bases sitting between them. Germline values: CDR1 LNHDA, CDR2 SQIVND (reference sequence). The CDR3 totals 14 residues. The CDR3 sequence is CASGSGGLNYGYTF. The CDR3 coding sequence is TGTGCCAGCGGGTCCGGAGGCCTGAACTATGGCTACACCTTC.

A remark on this clone: Compared with germline, one end of the junction differs, possibly owing to a read error. CDR3 coding DNA: TGCAGCGTTGAAGGTGGGAGGGGGGCTAGCACAGATACGCAGTGTTTT. It translates to CSVEGGRGASTDTQCF. The J gene is TRBJ2-3, the V gene TRBV29-1, with a tentative D call TRBD2 (7 bases). The CDR3 totals 16 residues. Germline V lookup: CDR1 SQVTM, CDR2 ANQGSEA.

This chain uses TRBV5-6 with TRBJ2-3; TRBD1 aligns across 10 bases. Germline V gives CDR1 SGHDT, CDR2 YYEEEE. The ends lost 4 bases at V and 2 bases at J; junction bases unmatched: 4. CDR3 length: 15 amino acids. This chain's CDR3 is CASSRTGGDTDTQYF. In DNA form, the CDR3 reads TGTGCCAGCAGCCGGACAGGGGGGGACACAGATACGCAGTATTTT.

This chain connects TRBV7-9 to TRBJ1-2, with 11 bases fitting TRBD1. From germline, CDR1 is SEHNR and CDR2 FQNEAQ (reference sequence). V gave up 4 bases and J gave up 8 bases; unmatched junction bases: 15. The length of the CDR3 is 17 residues. CDR3 sequence reads: CASSSGTGGTNPSGYTF. CDR3 in DNA: TGTGCCAGCAGCTCCGGGACAGGGGGGACGAATCCGTCCGGCTACACCTTC.